One and the same sample provided the 3 T cell receptor beta chains below, sequenced in a study of T cell repertoires in cytomegalovirus infection. TCRdb redid the calling of the reads with MiXCR, one entry per CDR3 protein. The table has 200,000 to 250,000 distinct CDR3 sequences, about 12% seen once. The sequenced sample consisted of PBMCs. The receptors were gathered from a human donor in good health (CMV status not recorded). Some clones in this sample may be carry-over from other donors' samples.

V and J are TRBV29-1 and TRBJ2-1; D remains unclear. Per the germline V gene, CDR1 is SQVTM and CDR2 is ANQGSEA. The CDR3 runs to 10 residues. Trimming took 7 bases from V and 9 from J, leaving 10 bases between them. The CDR3 region is CSATTGEQFF. The CDR3 DNA sequence: TGCAGCGCCACGACGGGTGAGCAGTTCTTC.

The chain joins TRBV5-5 to TRBJ1-5; 7 positions agree with TRBD1. J lost 6 bases, V lost 1 base, and 7 bases had no gene match. The CDR3 loop spans 15 amino acids. Germline assignment: CDR1 SGHKS and CDR2 YYEKEE (reference sequence). Written as DNA, the CDR3 is TGTGCCAGCAGCTTGTCTGGACAGGACGCTCAGCCCCAGCATTTT. This translates into CASSLSGQDAQPQHF.

This clonotype was seen repeatedly, ten times or more. This chain joins TRBV6-1 and TRBJ2-7; no definite D call. The CDR3 spans 14 residues. The ends were cut back, 6 bases at V and 0 bases at J, with 12 bases in the middle. CDR1 and CDR2 from the germline V gene are MNHNS and SASEGT. The DNA of the CDR3 is TGTGCCAGCAGCGAACCCCCCTCCTCCTACGAGCAGTACTTC. Its protein is CASSEPPSSYEQYF.